Presented here are 23 T cell receptor beta chains from one specimen sequenced in a study of cytomegalovirus exposure and HLA in healthy donors listed by TCRdb under 2017. Libraries were prepared through the immunoSEQ multiplex PCR assay. The clones in this table, taken by TCRdb from immuneACCESS, are in-frame only. Not every clone is retained; where verified, under half of the shortfall comes from an unresolved V gene, and the cause of the rest is unknown. In all, the sample holds 180,000 or so clones, and approximately 89% of those were seen once. The ten largest clonotypes hold roughly 3% of the sample. The sample consisted of PBMCs. All receptors derive from a man in his late teens or twenties in good health and CMV-seropositive.

V usage is TRBV6-4 and J usage is TRBJ1-1; perhaps TRBD1 as D (6 bases). The CDR3 has 13 residues. Trimming left V 6 bases short and J 1 base short, with 9 bases between. The germline gives CDR1 MRHNA, CDR2 SNTAGT. The CDR3 sequence is CASSLDRNTEAFF. DNA for the CDR3: TGTGCCAGCAGCTTGGACAGGAACACTGAAGCTTTCTTT.

This chain links TRBV19 with TRBJ1-2; 9 bases match TRBD1. The V gene end was trimmed by 0 bases and the J gene end by 4 bases; junction bases not matched to a gene: 12. CDR1 and CDR2 (germline): LNHDA, SQIVND (reference sequence). This CDR3 region has 18 residues. The CDR3, as DNA: TGTGCCAGTAGTATAGATCACCGGGACAGGGACTTCTTCTATGGCTACACCTTC. This sequence encodes CASSIDHRDRDFFYGYTF.

The chain joins TRBV6-6 to TRBJ2-6, with TRBD2 matching over 8 bases. Per the germline V gene, CDR1 is MNHNY and CDR2 is SVGAGI (reference sequence). The V segment lost 2 bases and the J segment 2 bases; nucleotides outside the gene matches: 2. The CDR3 covers 16 residues. CDR3 in amino acids: CASSYRGGTGANVLTF. CDR3 in DNA: TGTGCCAGCAGTTACCGGGGGGGGACTGGGGCCAACGTCCTGACTTTC.

The V call is TRBV11-2, the J call TRBJ2-7; 8 bases match TRBD2. This CDR3 has 17 residues. With 0 bases clipped from V and 3 bases from J, the junction kept 10 bases outside the gene matches. Germline CDR1 is SGHAT and CDR2 is FQNNGV. The CDR3 DNA reads TGTGCCAGCAGCTTAGATCGAAATAGCGGGGCCTTCTACGAGCAGTACTTC. Translation: CASSLDRNSGAFYEQYF.

The chain joins TRBV6-5 to TRBJ1-5; 7 nucleotides agree with TRBD1. This CDR3 region has 14 residues. Trimming took 5 bases from V and 3 from J; bases not matched to a gene: 4. Germline V gene sequence: CDR1 MNHEY, CDR2 SVGAGI. CDR3 DNA sequence: TGTGCCAGCAGTGCCGGGACAGCCAATCAGCCCCAGCATTTT. The encoded protein is CASSAGTANQPQHF.

The rearrangement uses TRBV2 and TRBJ1-5; D call uncertain. Germline V gene lookup returns CDR1 SNHLY and CDR2 FYNNEI. The CDR3 consists of 15 residues. Trimming left V 8 bases short and J 4 bases short, with 18 bases between. The CDR3 here is CASLNEGRRNQPQHF. The CDR3, as DNA: TGTGCCAGCTTAAACGAGGGTAGACGGAATCAGCCCCAGCATTTT.

The chain is built from TRBV28 and TRBJ2-7; TRBD2 aligns across 10 bases. The V and J ends lost 6 bases and 4 bases, in that order; junction bases with no gene match: 6. This CDR3 is 14 amino acids long. Per the germline V gene, CDR1 is MDHEN and CDR2 is SYDVKM. The CDR3 DNA sequence: TGTGCCAGCAGACAATCTAGCGGGAGTTACGAGCAGTACTTC. Translation: CASRQSSGSYEQYF.

This clone appeared a single time. The chain links TRBV5-1 to TRBJ2-7, with D possibly TRBD2 on 5 matching bases. The germline gives CDR1 SGHRS, CDR2 YFSETQ. The CDR3 has 14 amino acids. The V gene lost 4 bases and the J gene lost 2 bases, with 13 bases spanning the gap. The DNA of the CDR3 is TGCGCCAGCAGCCTAAGGACTCAAACCTACGAGCAGTACTTC. Its translation is CASSLRTQTYEQYF.

V usage is TRBV29-1 and J usage is TRBJ1-2; a weak D match, TRBD1 (6 bases). Looked up from germline, CDR1 is SQVTM and CDR2 is ANQGSEA. The V end lost 7 bases, the J end lost 2 bases, and 17 bases lay between the germline ends. The CDR3 runs to 14 residues. CDR3 in amino acids: CSAELTGQNYGYTF. The CDR3 coding sequence is TGCAGCGCCGAACTGACTGGACAGAACTATGGCTACACCTTC.

The rearrangement links TRBV2 to TRBJ1-6; D remains unclear. With 4 bases removed from V and 7 bases from J, the gap between germline ends came to 11 bases. Germline V lookup: CDR1 SNHLY, CDR2 FYNNEI. This CDR3 contains 14 residues. The CDR3 DNA sequence: TGTGCCAGCAGTGCACTATTAATAAATTCACCCCTCCACTTT. It is translated as CASSALLINSPLHF.

The chain couples TRBV4-2 to TRBJ1-2; D not certain. The length of the CDR3 is 16 residues. Trimming took off 1 base at V and 5 bases at J, with 17 bases between the two ends. Looked up from germline, CDR1 is LGHNA and CDR2 is YNFKEQ. The CDR3 region is CASSQGEGPIGYGYTF. The CDR3 DNA is TGTGCCAGCAGCCAAGGGGAGGGTCCGATTGGGTATGGCTACACCTTC.

The V gene is TRBV7-9, the J gene TRBJ1-2; possibly TRBD1 for D (6 bases). Per the germline V gene, CDR1 is SEHNR and CDR2 is FQNEAQ (reference sequence). Trimming removed 4 bases from V and 6 bases from J, with 9 bases in between. The CDR3 contains 12 residues. As DNA, the CDR3 is TGTGCCAGCAGCTCAGGGGCGGATGGCTACACCTTC. Encoded protein: CASSSGADGYTF.

This chain uses TRBV7-3 with TRBJ1-1; D is perhaps TRBD1 (5 bases). From germline, CDR1 is SGHTA and CDR2 FQGTGA. The CDR3 loop spans 16 amino acids. The V end was cut by 4 bases, the J end by 4 bases, with 19 bases between. This chain's CDR3 is CASSSSQGGAGTEAFF. The CDR3 DNA is TGTGCCAGCAGCTCTTCTCAGGGAGGGGCGGGCACTGAAGCTTTCTTT.

CDR3 region: CASSLTEGAGNTIYF. The DNA for the CDR3 is TGTGCCAGCTCACTCACAGAAGGGGCTGGAAACACCATATATTTT. The chain uses TRBV18 and TRBJ1-3, with a weak D call TRBD1 (5 bases). Germline assignment: CDR1 KGHSH and CDR2 LQKENI. V lost 4 bases and J 2 bases, leaving 12 bases between the germline ends. The CDR3 sequence is 15 residues long.

J is TRBJ2-1 and V is TRBV5-5; no firm D call. V was shortened by 3 bases and J by 7 bases, with 11 bases between the two germline ends. This CDR3 has 13 residues. Germline V gives CDR1 SGHKS, CDR2 YYEKEE (reference sequence). The CDR3 coding sequence is TGTGCCAGCAGCTCCAAATCCAGTAATGAGCAGTTCTTC. The encoded protein is CASSSKSSNEQFF.

The chain couples TRBV7-9 to TRBJ2-5, with 9 bases matching TRBD1. Germline V lookup: CDR1 SEHNR, CDR2 FQNEAQ (reference sequence). V was pared by 5 bases and J by 3 bases, with 1 base of the junction left unmatched. CDR3 length: 13 amino acids. The CDR3 DNA reads as TGTGCCAGCAGCCGGACAGGGGAAGAGACCCAGTACTTC. Translated: CASSRTGEETQYF.

J is TRBJ1-5 and V is TRBV30, with unresolved D. CDR1 is GTSNPN and CDR2 is SVGIG in the germline V gene (reference sequence). The CDR3 runs to 16 residues. V lost 0 bases, J lost 1 base, and 13 bases lay in between. As DNA, the CDR3 is TGTGCCTGGAGTGTACTGGATAGCGGGAGCAATCAGCCCCAGCATTTT. It is translated as CAWSVLDSGSNQPQHF.

The rearrangement joins TRBV27 to TRBJ2-7; 10 bases agree with TRBD1. Trimming removed 3 bases from V and 1 base from J; junction bases left unmatched: 3. The CDR3 covers 15 residues. The V gene's germline CDR1 is MNHEY and CDR2 SMNVEV (reference sequence). In DNA form, the CDR3 reads TGTGCCAGCAGTTTTGGGACAGGGGTGTCCTACGAGCAGTACTTC. This codes for CASSFGTGVSYEQYF.

The chain joins TRBV11-2 to TRBJ1-1; D is unclear. This CDR3 region has 14 residues. Germline V lookup: CDR1 SGHAT, CDR2 FQNNGV. V was shortened by 7 bases and J by 1 base, with 13 bases between the two germline ends. The CDR3 spells CASTLTRGNTEAFF. As DNA, the CDR3 is TGTGCCAGCACCCTAACGAGAGGGAACACTGAAGCTTTCTTT.

CDR3: CASSSAGRGNEQFF. As DNA, the CDR3 is TGCGCCAGCAGCTCAGCGGGGAGGGGCAATGAGCAGTTCTTC. This rearrangement joins TRBV5-1 to TRBJ2-1, with 7 bases aligning to TRBD2. The ends lost 3 bases at V and 6 bases at J; junction bases unmatched: 6. Per germline, CDR1 SGHRS and CDR2 YFSETQ. This CDR3 is 14 amino acids long.

The rearrangement links TRBV7-9 to TRBJ2-3; 10 bases fit TRBD2. The J segment lost 11 bases and the V segment lost 2 bases, leaving 10 bases of the junction unmatched. Germline V gene data show CDR1 as SEHNR and CDR2 as FQNEAQ (reference sequence). The CDR3 loop spans 15 amino acids. CDR3 nucleotides: TGTGCCAGCAGCTTACTAAGCGGGGGGGCAGTGAAGCAGTATTTT. Protein product: CASSLLSGGAVKQYF.

This chain connects TRBV6-5 to TRBJ1-1, with D perhaps matching TRBD1 (5 bases). The germline V gene encodes CDR1 MNHEY and CDR2 SVGAGI. CDR3 length: 15 amino acids. V gave up 0 bases and J gave up 5 bases, with 13 bases separating them. CDR3 sequence reads: CASSYSFSGGTEAFF. The CDR3 DNA reads as TGTGCCAGCAGTTACTCTTTTTCCGGGGGGACTGAAGCTTTCTTT.

This chain connects TRBV9 to TRBJ2-1, with TRBD2 matching over 11 bases. V lost 5 bases, J lost 7 bases, and 8 bases stayed unmatched. The CDR3 extends over 15 amino acids. Per germline, CDR1 SGDLS and CDR2 YYNGEE. For the CDR3, the DNA is TGTGCCAGCAGTACTAGCGGGGGACCCCTAAATGAGCAGTTCTTC. This codes for CASSTSGGPLNEQFF. The whole variable domain, filled in from reference TRBV9 and TRBJ2-1, reads DSGVTQTPKHLITATGQRVTLRCSPRSGDLSVYWYQQSLDQGLQFLIQYYNGEERAKGNILERFSAQQFPDLHSELNLSSLELGDSALYFCASSTSGGPLNEQFFGPGTRLTVL.